The 22 T cell receptor beta chains given below trace back to one sample, sequenced in a study of OX40 agonist ivuxolimab in advanced cancers. This table comes from immunoSEQ multiplex PCR, and its TCRdb copy is limited to in-frame clones, with some not included. This table holds about 80,000 clones, around four fifths found once. This material consisted of CD4+ or CD8+ T cells sorted from blood, taken in a trial of the OX40 agonist ivuxolimab. The receptors shown here come from an adult with an advanced solid tumor such as melanoma, head and neck, liver or kidney cancer.

The V gene is TRBV7-2, the J gene TRBJ1-2, with TRBD1 matching 8 bases. The CDR3 consists of 14 residues. Germline trimming cut 7 bases from V and 2 bases from J; bases unmatched to any gene: 6. CDR1 SGHTA and CDR2 FQGNSA come from the germline V gene. In DNA form, the CDR3 reads TGTGCCAGCACTCGGGACAGGAAAAACTATGGCTACACCTTC. Translating it yields CASTRDRKNYGYTF.

The gene calls are TRBV29-1 and TRBJ2-5, with D possibly matching TRBD1 (6 bases). Per germline, CDR1 SQVTM and CDR2 ANQGSEA. The length of the CDR3 is 12 residues. DNA for the CDR3: TGCAGTGCCATCGGACAGCAAGAGACCCAGTACTTC. Protein: CSAIGQQETQYF.

The chain combines TRBV19 with TRBJ1-6; D is uncertain. CDR1 is LNHDA, CDR2 SQIVND, per germline (reference sequence). Between the trimmed V and J ends, which lost 1 base and 6 bases, there was a span of 7 bases. The CDR3 is 14 residues long. CDR3 nucleotide sequence: TGTGCCAGTAGTATAGGGCATATTAATTCACCCCTCCACTTT. Amino acid sequence: CASSIGHINSPLHF.

The CDR3 DNA reads as TGTGCCAGCAGTTTATTCGGCAGTTGGGGCAATCAGCCCCAGCATTTT. The encoded protein is CASSLFGSWGNQPQHF. The J gene is TRBJ1-5, the V gene TRBV27, with no clear D. Germline-derived CDR1 and CDR2 are MNHEY and SMNVEV (reference sequence). V lost 1 base to trimming and J lost 2 bases, with 12 bases between them. The CDR3 has 16 amino acids.

V and J are TRBV19 and TRBJ2-7, with TRBD2 matching 8 bases. Unmatched junction bases numbered 4, after V lost 3 bases and J lost 6 bases. Looked up from germline, CDR1 is LNHDA and CDR2 is SQIVND (reference sequence). This CDR3 comprises 13 residues. This chain's CDR3 is CASSMGRGGEQYF. As DNA, the CDR3 is TGTGCCAGTAGTATGGGTCGGGGGGGCGAGCAGTACTTC.

This rearrangement joins TRBV4-2 to TRBJ1-5; D is ambiguous. Looked up from germline, CDR1 is LGHNA and CDR2 is YNFKEQ. V lost 3 bases and J 2 bases, leaving 11 bases between the germline ends. The CDR3 consists of 15 residues. The CDR3 sequence: CASSQGAPRNQPQHF. As DNA, the CDR3 is TGTGCCAGCAGCCAGGGAGCGCCTCGCAATCAGCCCCAGCATTTT.

This chain joins TRBV7-2 and TRBJ1-5, with D unresolved. Looked up from germline, CDR1 is SGHTA and CDR2 is FQGNSA. This CDR3 has 12 residues. Trimming left V 1 base short and J 4 bases short, with 2 bases between. In DNA form, the CDR3 reads TGTGCCAGCAGCTTAGGGAATCAGCCCCAGCATTTT. It is translated as CASSLGNQPQHF.

The J gene is TRBJ1-1, the V gene TRBV23-1; D call uncertain. TRBV23-1 is an ORF, and what it does is uncertain. Trimming removed 2 bases from V and 1 base from J, with 11 bases in between. CDR3 length equals 15 residues. The CDR3 is CASSQPLFGNTEAFF. The CDR3 DNA follows: TGCGCCAGCAGTCAACCCTTATTTGGGAACACTGAAGCTTTCTTT.

The chain combines TRBV12-5 with TRBJ1-1; 9 bases are shared with TRBD1. In germline, CDR1 is LGHNT, CDR2 FRNRAP. The CDR3 is 15 residues long. V gave up 5 bases and J gave up 3 bases; unmatched junction bases: 7. DNA of the CDR3: TGTGCTAGTGGTGAAGGACAGGGGAGGGACACTGAAGCTTTCTTT. Its protein is CASGEGQGRDTEAFF.

This chain connects TRBV2 to TRBJ2-5, with a possible D match to TRBD2 (5 bases). This CDR3 is 13 amino acids long. The V and J ends lost 8 bases and 1 base respectively, with 11 bases between them. Germline CDR1 is SNHLY and CDR2 is FYNNEI. The DNA for the CDR3 is TGTGCCAGCGCTCGGGGTTTCCAAGAGACCCAGTACTTC. This sequence encodes CASARGFQETQYF.

The chain joins TRBV6-1 to TRBJ2-7; the match to TRBD1 covers 7 bases. Looked up from germline, CDR1 is MNHNS and CDR2 is SASEGT. The CDR3 covers 14 residues. V was clipped by 7 bases and J by 2 bases; unmatched bases: 8. Here the CDR3 DNA reads TGTGCCAGCATAGCAGGGACAGCAACCTACGAGCAGTACTTC. Translating gives CASIAGTATYEQYF.

This chain connects TRBV7-9 to TRBJ2-3, with 10 bases matching TRBD2. The length of the CDR3 is 16 residues. Trimming removed 2 bases from V and 5 bases from J; junction bases left unmatched: 7. Germline CDR1 and CDR2: SEHNR and FQNEAQ (reference sequence). In DNA form, the CDR3 reads TGTGCCAGCAGCTTAAGTAGCGGGGGGCGGAAAGATACGCAGTATTTT. Translation: CASSLSSGGRKDTQYF.

The J gene is TRBJ2-5, the V gene TRBV7-9; D tentatively reads TRBD1 or TRBD2 (5 bases each). The CDR3 covers 17 residues. The V end lost 5 bases, the J end lost 5 bases, and 24 bases lay between the germline ends. The germline CDR1 and CDR2 sequences are SEHNR and FQNEAQ (reference sequence). The CDR3 region has the DNA TGTGCCAGCAGCCCACCCGCGGAGAGGGGAGTGTGGGAGACCCAGTACTTC. The encoded protein is CASSPPAERGVWETQYF.

The chain combines TRBV10-3 with TRBJ1-5; no clear D gene. There are 16 residues in the CDR3. The germline V gene encodes CDR1 ENHRY and CDR2 SYGVKD. V was clipped by 2 bases and J by 7 bases, with 18 bases between them. CDR3 loop: CAISERPVGEAQPQHF. The CDR3 DNA is TGTGCCATCAGTGAGAGGCCCGTGGGAGAAGCGCAGCCCCAGCATTTT.

This chain links TRBV18 with TRBJ1-5; no clear D gene. The V and J ends lost 3 bases and 5 bases respectively, with 14 bases between them. From germline, CDR1 is KGHSH and CDR2 LQKENI. The CDR3 is 15 residues long. CDR3 amino acids: CASSPSSNRYQPQHF. The CDR3 region has the DNA TGTGCCAGCTCACCGAGTTCAAACAGATATCAGCCCCAGCATTTT.

This clone was found once. The chain uses TRBV7-8 and TRBJ2-1; the D gene is possibly TRBD2 (5 bases). CDR3 length: 14 residues. V shed 5 bases and J shed 4 bases, with 12 bases lying between them. CDR1 is SGHVS, CDR2 FQNEAQ, per germline. DNA of the CDR3: TGTGCCAGCAGCCCAGGTAGCGCGTACAATGAGCAGTTCTTC. Translated, it gives CASSPGSAYNEQFF.

The chain carries TRBV11-2 and TRBJ1-6; TRBD1 aligns across 8 bases. The germline gives CDR1 SGHAT, CDR2 FQNNGV. Trimming cost V 9 bases and J 1 base; bases outside gene matches: 2. This CDR3 has 14 residues. In DNA form, the CDR3 reads TGTGCCAGTACAGGGGGGTCCTATAATTCACCCCTCCACTTT. This gives the protein CASTGGSYNSPLHF.

The rearrangement links TRBV6-5 to TRBJ2-7; D is ambiguous. Germline CDR1 is MNHEY and CDR2 is SVGAGI. With 0 bases removed from V and 0 bases from J, the gap between germline ends came to 9 bases. This CDR3 is built from 15 residues. The CDR3: CASSYSTAYSYEQYF. The CDR3 nucleotides are TGTGCCAGCAGTTACTCCACGGCTTACTCCTACGAGCAGTACTTC.

The chain combines TRBV7-2 with TRBJ2-5, with TRBD2 identical over 8 bases. Matching the DNA end better, TRBJ2-7 makes the J call doubtful. The CDR3 has 15 residues. Germline values: CDR1 SGHTA, CDR2 FQGNSA. The CDR3: CASSPAAGGAYEQYF. CDR3 nucleotide sequence: TGTGCCAGCAGTCCCGCGGCGGGGGGAGCCTACGAGCAGTACTTC.

The chain joins TRBV2 to TRBJ2-4; 9 bases fit TRBD1. The CDR3 loop spans 16 amino acids. Germline values: CDR1 SNHLY, CDR2 FYNNEI. Trimming cost V 0 bases and J 7 bases; bases outside gene matches: 7. Here the CDR3 reads CASSEAKTGGDNIQYF. The CDR3 nucleotides are TGTGCCAGCAGTGAAGCAAAAACAGGGGGCGATAACATTCAGTACTTC.

Written as DNA, the CDR3 is TGTGCCAGCAGTTTACAGGGGGCGCGTGAAAAACTGTTTTTT. It is translated as CASSLQGAREKLFF. The J gene is TRBJ1-4, the V gene TRBV28, with 8 bases lining up with TRBD1. CDR1 and CDR2 (germline): MDHEN, SYDVKM. This CDR3 comprises 14 residues. V lost 2 bases and J lost 7; bases outside the gene matches: 3.

The chain carries TRBV25-1 and TRBJ2-2, with 8 bases that match TRBD2. Germline V lookup: CDR1 MGHDK, CDR2 SYGVNS. V lost 4 bases, J lost 0 bases, and 1 base stayed unmatched. This CDR3 spans 15 amino acids. This chain's CDR3 is CASSVLAANTGELFF. The DNA for the CDR3 is TGTGCCAGCAGTGTACTAGCGGCGAACACCGGGGAGCTGTTTTTT.